These T cell receptor beta chains were read from a single sample in a study of T-cell memory formation after mild COVID-19. TCRdb re-called the 5' RACE reads through MiXCR, storing one row per CDR3 protein. The data contain 400,000 to 450,000 distinct CDR3 sequences, more than 15% of them seen just once; the ten biggest clones take up roughly a fifth. Material: PBMCs or a T cell subset sorted from them (not recorded which). Receptors were obtained from a young man who had mild COVID-19 (a few samples of this study predate the infection). Cell type and time point are not known. Both conserved end residues are part of each CDR3. Each record gives: CDR3 protein, CDR3 DNA, D gene, J gene, V gene, clone size. D genes are given only for firm matches. Size is omitted from some rows. Given values are once, few, many or a class for expanded clones.

CASSTSTGIRNTIYF | TGCGCCAGCAGCACCTCGACAGGGATCAGAAACACCATATATTTT | TRBD1 | TRBJ1-3 | TRBV5-1 | .
CASSAQRVTGELFF | TGTGCCAGCTCCGCGCAAAGGGTCACCGGGGAGCTGTTTTTT | . | TRBJ2-2 | TRBV7-3 | .
CASSWTGEGGYTF | TGTGCCAGCAGCTGGACAGGGGAGGGTGGCTACACCTTC | TRBD1 | TRBJ1-2 | TRBV7-2 | few
CASRRGYTEAFF | TGTGCCAGCAGGCGGGGGTACACTGAAGCTTTCTTT | . | TRBJ1-1 | TRBV12-3/TRBV12-4 | few
CASSGPTGAGTEAFF | TGTGCCAGCAGCGGACCGACAGGGGCCGGCACTGAAGCTTTCTTT | TRBD1 | TRBJ1-1 | TRBV7-9 | .
CASSLYLANSPLHF | TGCGCCAGCAGCTTGTACCTTGCTAATTCACCCCTCCACTTT | . | TRBJ1-6 | TRBV5-1 | many
CASSRAYAYEQYF | TGTGCCAGTAGTAGAGCATACGCCTACGAGCAGTACTTC | . | TRBJ2-7 | TRBV19 | few
CASSPPGGEKLFF | TGTGCCAGCTCACCCCCCGGTGGGGAAAAACTGTTTTTT | . | TRBJ1-4 | TRBV18 | few
CASSQGVGTTDTQYF | TGTGCCAGCAGCCAAGGTGTGGGGACCACAGATACGCAGTATTTT | . | TRBJ2-3 | TRBV3-1 | many
CSPSGERSSSYNEQFF | TGCAGTCCCAGTGGAGAACGGTCCAGCTCCTACAATGAGCAGTTCTTC | . | TRBJ2-1 | TRBV20-1 | .
CASSLSSGLTGELFF | TGTGCCAGCAGTTTATCGTCAGGGCTCACCGGGGAGCTGTTTTTT | . | TRBJ2-2 | TRBV27 | .
CASSRGLAGGLGTDTQYF | TGTGCCAGCAGTCGAGGACTAGCGGGGGGCCTGGGCACAGATACGCAGTATTTT | TRBD2 | TRBJ2-3 | TRBV7-8 | .
CASSFGLQGADEQYF | TGTGCCAGCAGCTTCGGACTTCAGGGAGCGGACGAGCAGTACTTC | . | TRBJ2-7 | TRBV5-6 | .
CASSLGGEGQPQHF | TGTGCCAGCAGCTTGGGGGGAGAGGGGCAGCCCCAGCATTTT | . | TRBJ1-5 | TRBV7-6 | .
CASSLLAVLETQYF | TGTGCCAGCAGTTTGTTAGCCGTGTTAGAGACCCAGTACTTC | . | TRBJ2-5 | TRBV12-3/TRBV12-4 | .
CASSVGGGAGNRDEQFF | TGTGCCAGCAGCGTAGGGGGTGGGGCAGGTAATCGGGATGAGCAGTTCTTC | . | TRBJ2-1 | TRBV9 | .
CASSRDRGQPQHF | TGTGCCAGCAGTCGAGACAGGGGACAGCCCCAGCATTTT | TRBD1 | TRBJ1-5 | TRBV12-3/TRBV12-4 | many
CASSFLPGGDSHGYTF | TGTGCCAGCAGTTTCCTGCCCGGGGGGGACTCCCATGGCTACACCTTC | . | TRBJ1-2 | TRBV28 | .
CSVEDPTGWAEAFF | TGCAGCGTTGAAGATCCCACAGGGTGGGCTGAAGCTTTCTTT | . | TRBJ1-1 | TRBV29-1 | .
CASSRRGGAGDTQYF | TGTGCCAGCAGCCGCCGCGGGGGGGCCGGTGATACGCAGTATTTT | TRBD2 | TRBJ2-3 | TRBV7-2 | few
CAISESTRDRGRDEQFF | TGTGCCATCAGTGAGTCGACTCGGGACAGGGGGCGCGATGAGCAGTTCTTC | TRBD1 | TRBJ2-1 | TRBV10-3 | .
CASSLGSGGGSYEQYF | TGTGCCAGCAGCTTAGGTTCTGGGGGCGGCTCCTACGAGCAGTACTTC | . | TRBJ2-7 | TRBV7-2 | .
CASTTGERTDTQYF | TGTGCCAGCACTACCGGTGAGCGCACAGATACGCAGTATTTT | . | TRBJ2-3 | TRBV28 | .
CASSLVEDNNEQFF | TGCGCCAGCAGCTTGGTGGAGGATAACAATGAGCAGTTCTTC | . | TRBJ2-1 | TRBV5-1 | few
CASSLGEEQFF | TGTGCCAGCAGCTTGGGGGAGGAGCAGTTCTTC | . | TRBJ2-1 | TRBV7-9 | .
CASSWTPTPTDTQYF | TGCGCCAGCAGCTGGACTCCTACTCCCACAGATACGCAGTATTTT | . | TRBJ2-3 | TRBV5-1 | .
CASSPLDAGGLETQYF | TGTGCCAGCAGCCCTCTTGATGCGGGGGGGCTGGAGACCCAGTACTTC | TRBD2 | TRBJ2-5 | TRBV7-2 | .
CASGGQGNLYGYTF | TGTGCCAGCGGAGGACAAGGGAACTTATATGGCTACACCTTC | . | TRBJ1-2 | TRBV6-5 | .
CSVVGRQYF | TGCAGCGTTGTGGGTAGGCAGTACTTC | . | TRBJ2-7 | TRBV29-1 | few
CASSSPPGRSTDTQYF | TGTGCCAGCAGTTCTCCCCCCGGGAGAAGCACAGATACGCAGTATTTT | . | TRBJ2-3 | TRBV28 | few
CASSWGTSGDGTQYF | TGTGCCAGCAGCTGGGGGACTAGCGGGGATGGGACCCAGTACTTC | TRBD2 | TRBJ2-5 | TRBV5-4 | few
CASIDGYSGNTIYF | TGTGCCAGCATTGACGGATACTCTGGAAACACCATATATTTT | . | TRBJ1-3 | TRBV12-3/TRBV12-4 | few
CASGKGADEAFF | TGTGCTAGTGGCAAGGGGGCGGATGAAGCTTTCTTT | TRBD1 | TRBJ1-1 | TRBV12-5 | .
CASSLRGRRSQPQHF | TGTGCCAGCAGTTTAAGGGGGCGAAGGTCCCAGCCCCAGCATTTT | TRBD1 | TRBJ1-5 | TRBV12-3/TRBV12-4 | .
CASSVRGEKLFF | TGTGCCAGCAGTGTCCGAGGTGAAAAACTGTTTTTT | . | TRBJ1-4 | TRBV13 | .
CASRQDLRDSSYNEQFF | TGCGCCAGCAGACAGGACCTCCGGGACAGCTCGTACAATGAGCAGTTCTTC | TRBD1 | TRBJ2-1 | TRBV4-1 | .
CASSHPGGTYGYTF | TGCGCCAGCAGCCATCCAGGGGGGACGTATGGCTACACCTTC | TRBD1 | TRBJ1-2 | TRBV4-1 | .
CASRSLARRTYEQYF | TGTGCCAGCAGGAGCCTAGCGCGGAGGACCTACGAGCAGTACTTC | . | TRBJ2-7 | TRBV6-2/TRBV6-3 | few
CSVVGQAVETQYF | TGCAGCGTTGTTGGGCAGGCGGTCGAGACCCAGTACTTC | . | TRBJ2-5 | TRBV29-1 | .
CASSQEGGAQPQHF | TGCGCCAGCAGCCAAGAAGGGGGGGCACAGCCCCAGCATTTT | . | TRBJ1-5 | TRBV4-1 | few
CASSSGSGNTIYF | TGTGCCAGCAGTTCGGGTTCCGGAAACACCATATATTTT | . | TRBJ1-3 | TRBV27 | few
CASSLWQNEKLFF | TGTGCCAGCAGCTTATGGCAAAATGAAAAACTGTTTTTT | . | TRBJ1-4 | TRBV7-9 | many
CASRAQAGEKLFF | TGTGCCAGCAGGGCCCAGGCAGGTGAAAAACTGTTTTTT | . | TRBJ1-4 | TRBV2 | .
CASSFRSGGDQETQYF | TGTGCCAGCAGCTTCCGTAGCGGGGGGGACCAAGAGACCCAGTACTTC | TRBD2 | TRBJ2-5 | TRBV5-6 | .
CASSSLGRDTDTQYF | TGCGCCAGCAGCTCCCTCGGCAGGGACACAGATACGCAGTATTTT | . | TRBJ2-3 | TRBV5-1 | few
CASSSLRAGGNEQFF | TGCGCCAGCAGCTCCCTCAGGGCGGGGGGGAATGAGCAGTTCTTC | TRBD2 | TRBJ2-1 | TRBV5-1 | .
CSAPGQMNEKLFF | TGCAGTGCCCCGGGACAGATGAATGAAAAACTGTTTTTT | TRBD1 | TRBJ1-4 | TRBV20-1 | .
CASKGPASYEQYF | TGTGCCAGCAAAGGACCGGCGTCCTACGAGCAGTACTTC | . | TRBJ2-7 | TRBV27 | .